The present TCR beta chain was sequenced within a study of T cell responses to AZD1222 COVID-19 vaccine (dated by TCRdb to about 2021). A note on the overall study: AZD1222 recipients with second doses at about 4 weeks or about 12 weeks were pooled, because spike-specific TCR depth and breadth did not differ between schedules. Trial participants were enrolled into age subgroups of 18-55, 56-69 and 70-plus years, which contained around 150, 29 and 61 TCR-sequenced participants, respectively. TCR sequencing covered over 230 trial participants: 200 to 220 given two doses of AZD1222 and about 26 given two doses of MenACWY control vaccine.

The time point label for this specimen denotes: baseline before first vaccination. Vaccinee samples came from UK trials COV001 and COV002, including a single-blind randomized controlled phase 2/3 trial of AZD1222 (ChAdOx1 nCoV-19) in healthy adults. Trial participant PBMC samples were collected at day 0 and day 28 after the second dose for TCRbeta chain sequencing. The study at large found these results: The whole spike protein was spanned by vaccine-associated CD4 TCRs, and dominant responses were seen in regions 160-218 and 743-854. Participants were mostly white British, with more females than males. The authors suggested clonal diversity may have been underestimated. Because no day 14 peak-response samples were available, repertoires were characterized only after the peak T cell response. A significant rise in spike-specific TCR breadth and depth was observed after two AZD1222 doses relative to day 0 and relative to MenACWY recipients. The 56-69-year group was small, and its depth increase did not reach significance, likely because of low power. Epitopes outside the regions mutated in the B.1.351 and B.1.1.7 variants were reportedly recognized by nearly half of the unique spike-specific TCRs. Conclusions about previously exposed vaccinees are limited because only six or seven AZD1222 recipients were SARS-CoV-2 seropositive at baseline.

The CDR3 regions of human TCRbeta chains were analyzed by immunosequencing. Per the source publication's procedure: TCRs in the repertoires were compared against a reference library of SARS-CoV-2-specific TCRs that had been generated with the MIRA antigen-specificity platform. Breadth meant the fraction of unique TCRs that were SARS-CoV-2-associated, whereas depth meant the fraction of total T cells that were SARS-CoV-2-associated. Each spike-specific TCR was assigned to its reactive spike region and to a CD4 or CD8 class using the MIRA data. Log10-transformed breadth and depth values were compared by one-way ANOVA with Sidak's multiple comparisons tests. The immuneACCESS repertoire file appears here via TCRdb, limited to in-frame rearrangements. These files lack a portion of the clones; in checked studies, under half of the deficit traces to unresolved V genes, and the cause of the others is not known. V, J and clone size reflect that table, while D and trimming were determined from the DNA. Recorded for this sample are around 70,000 clones; 86% of them occurred a single time. More than 2% of the sample is taken by the ten largest.

The CDR3 holds 15 amino acids from the cysteine to the phenylalanine. CDR3 DNA is the only sequence kept; it has 45 bases, read in frame from the first base. The germline V gene specifies MDHEN as CDR1 and SYDVKM as CDR2. V drops 7 bases and J drops 2 bases, leaving 15 bases in between. Notes on this clone: It lacks a known antigen. Base quality data are lacking; no much larger clone is found one base away.

The receptor was derived from an adult in good health. Sequences were derived from peripheral blood, sampled on day 0 of AZD1222 vaccination. The rearrangement combines TRBV28 with TRBJ1-3; TRBD1 is perhaps the D gene, given 6 matching bases. The base sequence is TGTGCCAGCAACCCGAGGGGGGGTGCTGGAAACACCATATATTTT. This yields the protein CASNPRGGAGNTIYF.